This T cell receptor beta chain was obtained from a study of blood T cell repertoires in COVID-19. Study-level information: The origin of the acute and convalescent COVID-19 samples was the United States, Italy and Spain.

The CDR3 runs to 16 residues. Germline V gene data show CDR1 as KGHSH and CDR2 as LQKENI. Trimming cost V 3 bases and J 4 bases; bases outside gene matches: 7. The method was immunoSEQ multiplex PCR; TCRdb's version includes in-frame clones alone and lacks a portion of them. This sample yields about 140,000 clones, of which roughly 90% are seen a single time; less than 3% belongs to the top ten. Source material: peripheral blood. The chain recombines TRBV18 with TRBJ2-5; 11 bases map to TRBD2. This TCR was recovered from a man in his fifties or sixties with active or convalescent COVID-19. The CDR3 nucleotides are TGTGCCAGCTCACCTCCACTAGCGGGAGTGCGAGAGACCCAGTACTTC. It yields the protein CASSPPLAGVRETQYF.